These 30 T cell receptor beta chains were all obtained from the same sample, sequenced in a study of neoadjuvant nivolumab and ipilimumab in lung cancer. Measured with immunoSEQ multiplex PCR; TCRdb has only the in-frame clones, and not every one. The data contain roughly 32,000 clones, approximately 92% of them seen just once; the ten biggest clones take up 2.1%. Material: peripheral blood, obtained after neoadjuvant nivolumab, alone or with ipilimumab, at or shortly before surgery. These receptors all come from an adult with non-small cell lung cancer.

V usage is TRBV29-1 and J usage is TRBJ2-6; a possible D gene is TRBD1 (6 bases). CDR1 is SQVTM and CDR2 is ANQGSEA in the germline V gene. V was pared by 4 bases and J by 2 bases, with 12 bases between. The CDR3 has 15 residues. The CDR3 reads CSVGRNRAGANVLTF. The DNA for the CDR3 is TGCAGCGTTGGTAGGAACAGGGCTGGGGCCAACGTCCTGACTTTC.

V usage is TRBV7-9 and J usage is TRBJ2-7; 8 nucleotides match TRBD2. This CDR3 is built from 14 residues. The germline gives CDR1 SEHNR, CDR2 FQNEAQ (reference sequence). V lost 5 bases, J lost 1 base, and 4 bases stayed unmatched. CDR3 bases: TGTGCCAGCAGCCCCAGCGGGAGTTCCTACGAGCAGTACTTC. Its translation: CASSPSGSSYEQYF.

This chain uses TRBV7-9 with TRBJ2-3, with D possibly being TRBD1 or TRBD2 (6 bases each). Germline CDR1 SEHNR, CDR2 FQNEAQ (reference sequence). The ends were cut back, 3 bases at V and 1 base at J, with 14 bases in the middle. The CDR3 loop spans 16 amino acids. Written as DNA, the CDR3 is TGTGCCAGCAGCTTGGGAACGGGGGCGCGCACAGATACGCAGTATTTT. Translated, it gives CASSLGTGARTDTQYF.

The gene calls are TRBV9 and TRBJ2-7; D is possibly TRBD2 (6 bases). Germline CDR1 reads SGDLS; CDR2 reads YYNGEE. The CDR3 consists of 15 residues. V was shortened by 0 bases and J by 0 bases, with 10 bases between the two germline ends. CDR3 in DNA: TGTGCCAGCAGCGTAGTACCGGGAGCCTCCTACGAGCAGTACTTC. Protein product: CASSVVPGASYEQYF.

This clone was picked up one time. The chain carries TRBV7-8 and TRBJ1-4; no firm D call. In germline, CDR1 is SGHVS, CDR2 FQNEAQ. The CDR3 extends over 14 amino acids. V dropped 3 bases and J dropped 8 bases, with 13 bases sitting between them. CDR3: CASSFDGGGEKLFF. In nucleotides, the CDR3 is TGTGCCAGCAGCTTTGACGGTGGAGGGGAAAAACTGTTTTTT.

This clone was counted a single time. The chain links TRBV6-5 to TRBJ1-2; the D gene is possibly TRBD1 (5 bases). Germline assignment: CDR1 MNHEY and CDR2 SVGAGI. V lost 6 bases to trimming and J lost 4 bases, with 15 bases between them. The CDR3 runs 14 residues. The CDR3 DNA sequence: TGTGCCAGCAGGGCCCAGGGAATGAGCTATGGCTACACCTTC. Translating gives CASRAQGMSYGYTF.

This chain connects TRBV10-2 to TRBJ2-3, with no clear D. The V end lost 10 bases, the J end lost 4 bases, and 12 bases lay between the germline ends. Germline CDR1 WSHSY, CDR2 SAAADI. This CDR3 has 12 residues. The CDR3 coding sequence is TGCGCCATTACTACACGGGCAGATACGCAGTATTTT. The encoded protein is CAITTRADTQYF.

The J gene is TRBJ2-7, the V gene TRBV6-1; D gene uncertain. CDR3 length: 16 residues. Germline V gene data show CDR1 as MNHNS and CDR2 as SASEGT. V was trimmed by 3 bases and J by 1 base, leaving 16 bases between them. CDR3 nucleotides: TGTGCCAGCAGTGACGCCCTGACAAAACAATCCTACGAGCAGTACTTC. Translated, it gives CASSDALTKQSYEQYF.

On this clone: The junction departs from germline at one end; a sequencing error may be responsible. V and J are TRBV5-8 and TRBJ2-7; weak D call: TRBD1 (6 bases). The CDR3 is made up of 18 amino acids. Germline V gives CDR1 SGHTS, CDR2 YDEGEE. The CDR3: CASSSTLRGNLLDLIFRF. CDR3 nucleotides: TGTGCCAGCAGCTCAACATTGAGGGGGAACCTACTCGACTTGATCTTCCGTTTC.

This clone has a single count. The chain links TRBV4-1 to TRBJ1-5; D is unresolved. The germline CDR1 and CDR2 sequences are MGHRA and YSYEKL. CDR3 length: 14 amino acids. The ends were cut back, 0 bases at V and 6 bases at J, with 9 bases in the middle. CDR3 DNA: TGCGCCAGCAGCCAAGAGGTTCGTTCTCAGCCCCAGCATTTT. It is translated as CASSQEVRSQPQHF.

A single count supports this clone. The chain couples TRBV9 to TRBJ1-4; possible D gene TRBD1, 5 bases. The germline V gene encodes CDR1 SGDLS and CDR2 YYNGEE. The CDR3 extends over 13 amino acids. V was shortened by 0 bases and J by 12 bases, with 12 bases between the two germline ends. The CDR3 DNA sequence: TGTGCCAGCAGCGTAGGGCCGGGGGTGGAACTGTTTTTT. Amino acids: CASSVGPGVELFF.

V usage is TRBV28 and J usage is TRBJ2-4, with 9 bases aligning to TRBD2. Trimming at V came to 1 base and at J to 7 bases, leaving 2 bases not matched to a gene. CDR3 length equals 14 residues. Germline V gene lookup returns CDR1 MDHEN and CDR2 SYDVKM. The CDR3 region is CASSLSLAGNIQYF. Here the CDR3 DNA reads TGTGCCAGCAGTTTATCGCTAGCGGGGAACATTCAGTACTTC.

This CDR3 is CASTKLTGGGSFGYTF. CDR3 bases: TGTGCCAGCACCAAATTGACAGGGGGCGGCTCTTTTGGCTACACCTTC. This sequence joins TRBV27 and TRBJ1-2, with 10 bases fitting TRBD1. Trimming took 7 bases from V and 7 from J; bases not matched to a gene: 15. The germline V gene encodes CDR1 MNHEY and CDR2 SMNVEV (reference sequence). The CDR3 is 16 amino acids.

J is TRBJ2-2 and V is TRBV5-1; TRBD1 is a possible D gene (6 bases). Deletions cut 3 bases from V and 3 bases from J, with 12 bases between. The CDR3 totals 15 residues. Germline loops: CDR1 SGHRS, CDR2 YFSETQ. The CDR3 reads CASSSNPGDTGELFF. CDR3 nucleotides: TGCGCCAGCAGCTCCAACCCAGGGGACACCGGGGAGCTGTTTTTT.

V gene TRBV25-1 combines with J gene TRBJ2-5; the match to TRBD1 covers 7 bases. The J call may be faulty, since TRBJ2-7 better matches the DNA end. This CDR3 region has 14 residues. Per germline, CDR1 MGHDK and CDR2 SYGVNS. CDR3 loop: CASTDPGQLSEQYF. In DNA, the CDR3 is TGTGCCAGCACGGACCCGGGACAGCTTAGCGAGCAGTACTTC.

V and J are TRBV11-2 and TRBJ2-3, with D unresolved. V was shortened by 0 bases and J by 5 bases, with 6 bases between the two germline ends. CDR3 length: 13 residues. Germline V gene sequence: CDR1 SGHAT, CDR2 FQNNGV. The CDR3 DNA follows: TGTGCCAGCAGCTTAGATCGGGTAGATACGCAGTATTTT. This encodes CASSLDRVDTQYF. Drawing the rest from reference TRBV11-2 and TRBJ2-3, the complete variable domain is EAGVAQSPRYKIIEKRQSVAFWCNPISGHATLYWYQQILGQGPKLLIQFQNNGVVDDSQLPKDRFSAERLKGVDSTLKIQPAKLEDSAVYLCASSLDRVDTQYFGPGTRLTVL.

The chain links TRBV5-4 to TRBJ2-7; 10 bases are a match to TRBD2. After removal of 2 bases from V and 6 bases from J, the junction contained 5 bases not matched to a gene. The germline CDR1 and CDR2 sequences are SGHNT and YYREEE (reference sequence). This CDR3 comprises 14 residues. CDR3 sequence: CASSLRAGGSEQYF. CDR3 bases: TGTGCCAGCAGCTTAAGAGCGGGAGGGAGCGAGCAGTACTTC.

The V and J genes are TRBV5-1 and TRBJ2-2; D gene unclear. Looked up from germline, CDR1 is SGHRS and CDR2 is YFSETQ. This CDR3 contains 13 residues. Trimming left V 1 base short and J 4 bases short, with 5 bases between. Here the CDR3 reads CASSLKGTGELFF. DNA for the CDR3: TGCGCCAGCAGCTTGAAGGGCACCGGGGAGCTGTTTTTT.

V gene TRBV19 combines with J gene TRBJ1-1, with D possibly being TRBD1 (6 bases). CDR3 size: 13 residues. Germline V gives CDR1 LNHDA, CDR2 SQIVND (reference sequence). V lost 5 bases and J lost 3, with 10 bases in between. CDR3 nucleotide sequence: TGTGCCAGTAGTCCAGGGGTTTACACTGAAGCTTTCTTT. Translation gives CASSPGVYTEAFF.

The DNA for the CDR3 is TGTGCCAGCAGCTTAGTTATCCCGGTCATAGGAAGGGACGAGCAGTACTTC. Protein product: CASSLVIPVIGRDEQYF. V gene TRBV11-2 combines with J gene TRBJ2-7; the D is unclear. Germline values: CDR1 SGHAT, CDR2 FQNNGV. The CDR3 length is 17 residues. Trimming removed 1 base at V and 5 bases at J, with 21 bases between.

The CDR3 nucleotides read TGTGCCAGCATCGCACCGGGGGGTCAAGAGACCCAGTACTTC. This translates into CASIAPGGQETQYF. This chain connects TRBV6-5 to TRBJ2-5; TRBD2 matches 7 bases. Germline CDR1 MNHEY, CDR2 SVGAGI. J was trimmed by 2 bases and V by 7 bases; bases with no gene match: 7. The CDR3 covers 14 residues.

The chain joins TRBV19 to TRBJ2-5; no clear D. The CDR3 is 13 residues long. Germline CDR1 is LNHDA and CDR2 is SQIVND (reference sequence). The V and J ends lost 3 bases and 3 bases respectively, with 8 bases between them. CDR3 sequence: CASSINGEETQYF. The CDR3 DNA reads TGTGCCAGTAGTATTAACGGAGAAGAGACCCAGTACTTC.

This chain connects TRBV10-2 to TRBJ1-1, with D unresolved. Germline V gives CDR1 WSHSY, CDR2 SAAADI. V gave up 0 bases and J gave up 2 bases, with 7 bases separating them. This CDR3 has 14 amino acids. The CDR3 coding sequence is TGCGCCAGCAGTGAGTCAGGGATAAACACTGAAGCTTTCTTT. Its protein is CASSESGINTEAFF.

V gene TRBV10-3 combines with J gene TRBJ1-1; 12 bases match TRBD1. Trimming at V came to 5 bases and at J to 6 bases, leaving 16 bases not matched to a gene. The CDR3 has 18 residues. Germline values: CDR1 ENHRY, CDR2 SYGVKD. For the CDR3, the DNA is TGTGCCATCAGTAGCGAGTGGGACAGGGGGCTGCAAGGCTCTGAAGCTTTCTTT. Its protein product is CAISSEWDRGLQGSEAFF.

The rearrangement joins TRBV11-2 to TRBJ1-5; maybe TRBD1 (5 bases). Trimming stripped 4 bases from V and 7 bases from J, with 14 bases between. Germline assignment: CDR1 SGHAT and CDR2 FQNNGV. The CDR3 loop spans 14 amino acids. CDR3 sequence: CASSSGPVRQPQHF. The CDR3 DNA reads as TGTGCCAGCAGCTCGGGGCCTGTAAGGCAGCCCCAGCATTTT.

This chain uses TRBV5-4 with TRBJ2-2; 9 bases are a match to TRBD2. Trimming cost V 5 bases and J 1 base; bases outside gene matches: 6. Per the germline V gene, CDR1 is SGHNT and CDR2 is YYREEE (reference sequence). This CDR3 has 16 amino acids. The CDR3 is CASSKVAGVNTGELFF. CDR3 DNA sequence: TGTGCCAGCAGTAAGGTAGCGGGAGTGAACACCGGGGAGCTGTTTTTT.

The chain combines TRBV6-6 with TRBJ1-5; D may be TRBD1 (6 bases). Germline values: CDR1 MNHNY, CDR2 SVGAGI (reference sequence). The CDR3 extends over 13 amino acids. Deletions cut 6 bases from V and 5 bases from J, with 11 bases between. The CDR3 region has the DNA TGTGCCAGCAGCCTACAGGGAGATCAGCCCCAGCATTTT. Residues: CASSLQGDQPQHF.

This clone was detected once. The chain employs TRBV2 and TRBJ1-5; D call uncertain. The length of the CDR3 is 12 residues. The germline CDR1 and CDR2 sequences are SNHLY and FYNNEI. V lost 0 bases to trimming and J lost 7 bases, with 4 bases between them. The DNA for the CDR3 is TGTGCCAGCAGTGAAGCCGGGCAGCCCCAGCATTTT. Translating it yields CASSEAGQPQHF. The full variable domain, with the rest looked up from reference TRBV2 and TRBJ1-5, is EPEVTQTPSHQVTQMGQEVILRCVPISNHLYFYWYRQILGQKVEFLVSFYNNEISEKSEIFDDQFSVERPDGSNFTLKIRSTKLEDSAMYFCASSEAGQPQHFGDGTRLSIL.

The count of this clone is one. The chain recombines TRBV18 with TRBJ2-6; D possibly corresponds to TRBD1 (6 bases). Germline-derived CDR1 and CDR2 are KGHSH and LQKENI. CDR3 length: 17 residues. Between the trimmed V and J ends, which lost 3 bases and 2 bases, there was a span of 14 bases. CDR3 DNA: TGTGCCAGCTCACCGGTCCCGGACAGAACTGGGGCCAACGTCCTGACTTTC. Its translation: CASSPVPDRTGANVLTF.

V usage is TRBV5-8 and J usage is TRBJ1-1, with a tentative D call TRBD1 (5 bases). V gave up 5 bases and J gave up 1 base, with 12 bases separating them. The CDR3 is made up of 14 amino acids. Germline V gene sequence: CDR1 SGHTS, CDR2 YDEGEE. The CDR3 is CASSLVRENTEAFF. CDR3 in DNA: TGTGCCAGCAGTCTCGTCAGGGAGAACACTGAAGCTTTCTTT.